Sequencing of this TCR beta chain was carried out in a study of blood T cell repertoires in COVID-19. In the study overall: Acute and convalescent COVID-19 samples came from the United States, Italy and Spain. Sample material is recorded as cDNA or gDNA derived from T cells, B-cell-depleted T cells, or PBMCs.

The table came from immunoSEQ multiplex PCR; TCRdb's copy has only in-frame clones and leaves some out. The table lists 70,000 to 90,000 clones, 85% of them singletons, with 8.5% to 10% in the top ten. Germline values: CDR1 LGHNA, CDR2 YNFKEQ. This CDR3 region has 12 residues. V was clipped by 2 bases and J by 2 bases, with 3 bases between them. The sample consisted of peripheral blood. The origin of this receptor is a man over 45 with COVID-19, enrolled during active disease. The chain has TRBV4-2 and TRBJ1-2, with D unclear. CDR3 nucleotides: TGTGCCAGCAGCCAACGGAACTATGGCTACACCTTC. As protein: CASSQRNYGYTF.